These T cell receptor beta chains were read from a single sample in a study. From the RT-PCR reads, TCRdb called clonotypes with MiXCR, one entry per CDR3 protein. Of about 700,000 distinct CDR3 sequences listed, more than 13% were seen once; the top ten hold roughly 4%. Sequencing was carried out using memory CD4+ T cells from blood. The receptors originated from a female donor in good health, serving as a healthy control. Each CDR3 is given with its conserved first and last residue.

v_call	j_call	cdr3_aa
TRBV10-3	TRBJ2-7	CAISGLAGSRYEQYF
TRBV5-5	TRBJ2-5	CASRVGGGETQYF
TRBV20-1	TRBJ2-7	CSAFTSGGTYEQYF
TRBV27	TRBJ2-6	CASSSGTDGANVLTF
TRBV11-3	TRBJ2-1	CASSLTWTSGGDIDEQFF
TRBV12-3/TRBV12-4	TRBJ2-5	CASSLVAGASETQYF
TRBV27	TRBJ2-7	CASSFSAGGPGYEQYF
TRBV6-6	TRBJ2-7	CASRGQASSYEQYF
TRBV5-1	TRBJ1-1	CASSLVDRNMNTEAFF
TRBV5-1	TRBJ2-7	CASAPRGGIAAYEQYF
TRBV7-2	TRBJ1-5	CASTIRGHEPQHF
TRBV27	TRBJ2-5	CASGKQDRGETQYF
TRBV7-2	TRBJ2-7	CASSLSLADYEQYF
TRBV12-3/TRBV12-4	TRBJ2-1	CASHSQLGDEQFF
TRBV20-1	TRBJ1-2	CSARGDTYGYTF
TRBV20-1	TRBJ2-7	CSATKGADGRAYEQYF
TRBV24-1	TRBJ2-1	CATAGATGEQFF
TRBV25-1	TRBJ2-1	CASAGRVRLYNEQFF
TRBV6-2/TRBV6-3	TRBJ1-5	CASSRPTGASNQPQHF
TRBV4-2	TRBJ2-5	CASSQDRGSRETQYF
TRBV12-3/TRBV12-4	TRBJ1-6	CASSSTGGDSPLHF
TRBV5-4	TRBJ1-2	CASSLATYEGGRYGYTF
TRBV5-1	TRBJ2-1	CASSSSSGSGYNEQFF
TRBV6-2/TRBV6-3	TRBJ1-2	CASGLGQVYGYTF
TRBV5-1	TRBJ2-2	CASSFTSTGELFF
TRBV7-2	TRBJ2-7	CASRLGLASSYEQYF
TRBV12-3/TRBV12-4	TRBJ2-2	CASGSGELFF
TRBV20-1	TRBJ1-1	CSARVLVGTGTEAFF
TRBV15	TRBJ2-1	CATRGGHYNEQFF
TRBV11-2	TRBJ1-2	CASSLGFSYGYTF
TRBV12-3/TRBV12-4	TRBJ1-4	CASSFAGRNNEKLFF
TRBV20-1	TRBJ1-1	CSAEPTASEAFF
TRBV10-3	TRBJ2-5	CAISESGQYQETQYF
TRBV29-1	TRBJ2-3	CSVETSAYTQYF
TRBV20-1	TRBJ1-1	CSARGHVENTEAFF
TRBV28	TRBJ2-2	CASHYHHTGELFF
TRBV24-1	TRBJ2-1	CATSDNRRQFF
TRBV9	TRBJ2-4	CASSPSRAGKNIQYF
TRBV6-1	TRBJ2-1	CASSTGLTYNEQFF
TRBV29-1	TRBJ1-6	CSVRGGDNSPLHF
TRBV7-2	TRBJ1-6	CASSAIGQGRSPLHF
TRBV7-2	TRBJ2-1	CASSLFSGSSYNEQFF
TRBV7-2	TRBJ2-7	CASSLVGLASYEQYF
TRBV5-1	TRBJ2-3	CASSATGTSGSTQYF
TRBV6-5	TRBJ1-2	CASSSRGGADYGYTF
TRBV7-2	TRBJ2-1	CASSLELAGWGHNEQFF
TRBV12-3/TRBV12-4	TRBJ1-5	CASSHRGNQPQHF
TRBV20-1	TRBJ2-1	CSARGRSVAGGILNEQFF
TRBV20-1	TRBJ1-5	CSASTGVISQPQHF
TRBV6-6	TRBJ2-5	CASSYSNPLETQYF
TRBV6-2/TRBV6-3	TRBJ1-2	CASSSSTGNYGYTF
TRBV7-9	TRBJ1-4	CASSLGLGPSNEKLFF
TRBV11-2	TRBJ2-7	CASSPGVNYEQYF
TRBV20-1	TRBJ1-5	CSARPGAGRPQHF
TRBV20-1	TRBJ2-5	CSARGRAKETQYF
TRBV7-9	TRBJ2-5	CASSPRQGAGGETQYF
TRBV12-3/TRBV12-4	TRBJ1-2	CASSLGTQGTYGYTF
TRBV12-3/TRBV12-4	TRBJ2-5	CASGRTQETQYF
TRBV28	TRBJ1-1	CASGQGTLGAFF